Below, 29 T cell receptor beta chains from the same sample are listed, as sequenced in a study of blood T cell repertoires in COVID-19. Libraries were prepared by immunoSEQ multiplex PCR; TCRdb keeps only in-frame clonotypes and omits some of them. The table has around 200,000 clones, 75% to 90% seen once. The sample comprised peripheral blood. The source of these receptors is a man aged 55 to 70 with acute or convalescent COVID-19.

This chain connects TRBV12-3 or TRBV12-4 to TRBJ2-1, with D possibly TRBD2 on 5 matching bases. Trimming stripped 5 bases from V and 9 bases from J, with 14 bases between. The CDR3 is 13 residues long. This CDR3 reads CASSTREEFEQFF. CDR3 nucleotide sequence: TGTGCCAGCAGTACTAGAGAGGAGTTTGAGCAGTTCTTC.

The chain employs TRBV10-1 and TRBJ2-7, with TRBD1 matching over 8 bases. V was pared by 6 bases and J by 3 bases, with 7 bases of the junction left unmatched. This CDR3 is 14 amino acids long. Germline lookup yields CDR1 WNHNN and CDR2 SYGVQD (reference sequence). Here the CDR3 reads CASSGEGQGYEQYF. The CDR3 DNA reads as TGCGCCAGCAGCGGTGAAGGACAGGGCTACGAGCAGTACTTC.

J is TRBJ2-3 and V is TRBV24-1; D gene uncertain. Deletions cut 1 base from V and 2 bases from J, with 6 bases between. This CDR3 comprises 14 residues. Germline V gives CDR1 KGHDR, CDR2 SFDVKD. This chain's CDR3 is CATSDLQFTDTQYF. CDR3 coding DNA: TGTGCCACCAGTGATTTACAGTTCACAGATACGCAGTATTTT.

The chain joins TRBV5-4 to TRBJ2-7; TRBD1 matches at 7 bases. CDR3 length: 15 residues. The junction had 3 bases not matched to a gene; V was cut back by 0 bases and J by 0 bases. Germline CDR1 is SGHNT and CDR2 is YYREEE (reference sequence). As DNA, the CDR3 is TGTGCCAGCAGCTTGGAGGGGGCCCTCTCCTACGAGCAGTACTTC. Translation gives CASSLEGALSYEQYF.

CDR3 nucleotide sequence: TGTGCCAGCAGGGGACAGGGGGAAAATGAGCAGTTCTTC. Protein product: CASRGQGENEQFF. V gene TRBV2 combines with J gene TRBJ2-1; TRBD1 aligns across 11 bases. Germline assignment: CDR1 SNHLY and CDR2 FYNNEI. The CDR3 has 13 residues. V dropped 6 bases and J dropped 7; count of bases not matched to a gene: 2.

This clone occurred once. The chain recombines TRBV7-9 with TRBJ2-1; no clear D. This CDR3 is 14 amino acids long. V was shortened by 3 bases and J by 4 bases, with 10 bases between the two germline ends. Germline V gene sequence: CDR1 SEHNR, CDR2 FQNEAQ (reference sequence). The CDR3 region has the DNA TGTGCCAGCAGCTTTTCCGGAGAGTACAATGAGCAGTTCTTC. Translated: CASSFSGEYNEQFF. Full variable domain (rest looked up from reference TRBV7-9 and TRBJ2-1): DTGVSQNPRHKITKRGQNVTFRCDPISEHNRLYWYRQTLGQGPEFLTYFQNEAQLEKSRLLSDRFSAERPKGSFSTLEIQRTEQGDSAMYLCASSFSGEYNEQFFGPGTRLTVL.

This clone has a single count. This chain connects TRBV16 to TRBJ2-1; 9 bases align to TRBD2. The CDR3 extends over 15 amino acids. J lost 8 bases, V lost 0 bases, and 5 bases had no gene match. Looked up from germline, CDR1 is KGHSY and CDR2 is FQNENV. Here the CDR3 DNA reads TGTGCCAGCAGCCAATCGAGAGTAGCGGGAGATGAGCAGTTCTTC. It is translated as CASSQSRVAGDEQFF.

V and J are TRBV18 and TRBJ2-3; D gene uncertain. The CDR3 sequence is 12 residues long. The V end lost 6 bases, the J end lost 4 bases, and 8 bases lay between the germline ends. The germline gives CDR1 KGHSH, CDR2 LQKENI. The CDR3 DNA follows: TGTGCCAGCTCGACCGGGTCAGATACGCAGTATTTT. Translating it yields CASSTGSDTQYF.

V gene TRBV6-5 combines with J gene TRBJ2-2; 7 bases map to TRBD1. Per the germline V gene, CDR1 is MNHEY and CDR2 is SVGAGI. The CDR3 runs 14 residues. The V segment lost 6 bases and the J segment 6 bases; nucleotides outside the gene matches: 7. The DNA for the CDR3 is TGTGCCAGCAGGGGACAGACCGACTCCGGGGAGCTGTTTTTT. This encodes CASRGQTDSGELFF.

This chain connects TRBV4-3 to TRBJ1-2, with D unclear. This CDR3 contains 14 residues. Germline V gene lookup returns CDR1 LGHNA and CDR2 YSLEER. V dropped 2 bases and J dropped 7 bases, with 14 bases sitting between them. CDR3 nucleotides: TGCGCCAGCAGCCAAAATTCGGAGGTTTTTGGCTACACCTTC. This gives the protein CASSQNSEVFGYTF.

This chain uses TRBV2 with TRBJ2-1, with D unclear. This CDR3 is 12 amino acids long. Germline assignment: CDR1 SNHLY and CDR2 FYNNEI. V was pared by 3 bases and J by 7 bases, with 7 bases between. For the CDR3, the DNA is TGTGCCAGCAGTGATCCGAGGAATGAGCAGTTCTTC. The encoded protein is CASSDPRNEQFF.

The genes are TRBV2 and TRBJ1-5; D unclear. The V end was cut by 5 bases, the J end by 3 bases, with 17 bases between. The germline gives CDR1 SNHLY, CDR2 FYNNEI. The CDR3 is 16 residues long. CDR3: CASSLGTYGFNQPQHF. The CDR3 nucleotides are TGTGCCAGCAGTTTGGGCACTTACGGATTCAATCAGCCCCAGCATTTT.

V is TRBV5-1 and J is TRBJ1-5; D is uncertain. Per germline, CDR1 SGHRS and CDR2 YFSETQ. There are 16 residues in the CDR3. V was trimmed by 3 bases and J by 1 base, leaving 14 bases between them. CDR3 sequence reads: CASSYHPDKSNQPQHF. As DNA, the CDR3 is TGCGCCAGCAGCTACCATCCAGACAAGAGCAATCAGCCCCAGCATTTT.

The V and J genes are TRBV6-5 and TRBJ1-5, with D maybe TRBD1 (6 bases). The V end lost 6 bases, the J end lost 1 base, and 10 bases lay between the germline ends. Per germline, CDR1 MNHEY and CDR2 SVGAGI. The CDR3 extends over 14 amino acids. The DNA for the CDR3 is TGTGCCAGCAGCCGCGGACAGAGCAATCAGCCCCAGCATTTT. Translated: CASSRGQSNQPQHF.

This clone was observed a handful of times. CDR3 amino acids: CASSLSFGGSKSSYEQYF. The CDR3 DNA reads as TGTGCCAGCAGCCTTTCTTTCGGGGGGAGCAAGTCCTCCTACGAGCAGTACTTC. The chain uses TRBV3-1 (or the pseudogene TRBV3-2) and TRBJ2-7, with 7 nucleotides matching TRBD2. J gave up 0 bases and V 4 bases, and 15 bases lay outside the gene matches. CDR1 and CDR2 from the germline V gene are LGHDT and YNNKEL (reference sequence). The CDR3 contains 18 residues.

V usage is TRBV2 and J usage is TRBJ2-1; the D gene is possibly TRBD2 (7 bases). The V gene's germline CDR1 is SNHLY and CDR2 FYNNEI. Trimming stripped 6 bases from V and 8 bases from J, with 23 bases between. The CDR3 covers 16 residues. The CDR3 protein is CASRGGSGGGRDEQFF. The DNA for the CDR3 is TGTGCCAGCAGGGGGGGCTCGGGAGGTGGTAGGGATGAGCAGTTCTTC.

The chain is built from TRBV6-5 and TRBJ1-2; 7 positions match TRBD1. The germline V gene has CDR1 MNHEY and CDR2 SVGAGI. The junction had 7 bases not matched to a gene; V was cut back by 7 bases and J by 8 bases. CDR3 length: 12 amino acids. In DNA, the CDR3 is TGTGCCAGCACTACAGGGGTGGTAGGCTACACCTTC. Translating gives CASTTGVVGYTF.

This clone was seen once. The chain joins TRBV5-1 to TRBJ2-5, with D tentatively TRBD2 (7 bases). The CDR3 covers 16 residues. The V gene's germline CDR1 is SGHRS and CDR2 YFSETQ. The ends were cut back, 4 bases at V and 2 bases at J, with 18 bases in the middle. CDR3 sequence (DNA): TGCGCCAGCAGCAGGGGGGCGGCGGGAGCTCAAGAGACCCAGTACTTC. Translation: CASSRGAAGAQETQYF.

V gene TRBV28 combines with J gene TRBJ2-7; possible D gene TRBD1, 6 bases. CDR3 length equals 16 residues. Germline lookup yields CDR1 MDHEN and CDR2 SYDVKM. V was clipped by 7 bases and J by 3 bases, with 22 bases between them. The chain's CDR3 is CASTLGPGHGIYEQYF. CDR3 DNA sequence: TGTGCCAGCACCCTTGGACCGGGACACGGCATCTACGAGCAGTACTTC. Together with reference TRBV28 and TRBJ2-7, the CDR3 gives the full variable domain: DVKVTQSSRYLVKRTGEKVFLECVQDMDHENMFWYRQDPGLGLRLIYFSYDVKMKEKGDIPEGYSVSREKKERFSLILESASTNQTSMYLCASTLGPGHGIYEQYFGPGTRLTVT.

The V gene is TRBV29-1, the J gene TRBJ1-5; 8 bases are a match to TRBD1. V shed 7 bases, J shed 2 bases, and the junction held 4 bases outside the gene matches. The CDR3 is 13 residues long. Germline V gives CDR1 SQVTM, CDR2 ANQGSEA. CDR3 protein: CSATGGRNQPQHF. DNA for the CDR3: TGCAGCGCAACAGGGGGTCGCAATCAGCCCCAGCATTTT. Drawing the rest from reference TRBV29-1 and TRBJ1-5, the complete variable domain is SAVISQKPSRDICQRGTSLTIQCQVDSQVTMMFWYRQQPGQSLTLIATANQGSEATYESGFVIDKFPISRPNLTFSTLTVSNMSPEDSSIYLCSATGGRNQPQHFGDGTRLSIL.

This sequence joins TRBV7-3 and TRBJ1-1; D may be TRBD1 (5 bases). Between the trimmed V and J ends, which lost 1 base and 4 bases, there was a span of 10 bases. This CDR3 has 14 amino acids. The germline V gene encodes CDR1 SGHTA and CDR2 FQGTGA. The CDR3 DNA reads TGTGCCAGCAGCTTAATGCAGGGTAGCACTGAAGCTTTCTTT. Its protein is CASSLMQGSTEAFF.

Written as DNA, the CDR3 is TGTGCCAGCAGCCCCCCCCGACAGAAAGAAGCTTTCTTT. Protein sequence: CASSPPRQKEAFF. This chain links TRBV7-9 with TRBJ1-1; possible D gene TRBD1, 5 bases. Germline V gene data show CDR1 as SEHNR and CDR2 as FQNEAQ (reference sequence). The V end was cut by 5 bases, the J end by 8 bases, with 15 bases between. The CDR3 spans 13 residues.

The chain carries TRBV25-1 and TRBJ1-2; TRBD1 matches at 9 bases. Trimming removed 5 bases from V and 2 bases from J; junction bases left unmatched: 6. CDR3 length: 15 amino acids. Germline CDR1 and CDR2: MGHDK and SYGVNS. The CDR3 reads CASSKRTGANYGYTF. The CDR3 nucleotides are TGTGCCAGCAGTAAGCGGACAGGGGCGAACTATGGCTACACCTTC.

The rearrangement joins TRBV2 to TRBJ1-2, with D perhaps matching TRBD1 (6 bases). V shed 5 bases and J shed 3 bases, with 16 bases lying between them. This CDR3 contains 15 residues. Per germline, CDR1 SNHLY and CDR2 FYNNEI. The CDR3 loop is CASSSQRDTYYGYTF. Written as DNA, the CDR3 is TGTGCCAGCAGTTCACAACGGGACACATACTATGGCTACACCTTC.

Only one count was recorded for this clone. The rearrangement links TRBV10-2 to TRBJ2-2, with TRBD2 as a possible D gene (6 bases). This CDR3 comprises 14 residues. The V gene's germline CDR1 is WSHSY and CDR2 SAAADI. The V end was cut by 0 bases, the J end by 9 bases, with 11 bases between. In nucleotides, the CDR3 is TGCGCCAGCAGTGAGTCGAGGCTAGCGAGGGAGCTGTTTTTT. Translation: CASSESRLARELFF.

This clone was recorded only once. The chain has TRBV27 and TRBJ1-4, with TRBD1 matching 11 bases. V lost 6 bases, J lost 8 bases, and 8 bases stayed unmatched. The germline gives CDR1 MNHEY, CDR2 SMNVEV (reference sequence). This CDR3 is 15 amino acids long. The CDR3 nucleotides are TGTGCCAGCAGCTTCACCCGGGACAGGGGGGAAAAACTGTTTTTT. It translates to CASSFTRDRGEKLFF.

The rearrangement joins TRBV2 to TRBJ1-2; D not certain. V was clipped by 6 bases and J by 8 bases, with 16 bases between them. The germline gives CDR1 SNHLY, CDR2 FYNNEI. The CDR3 length is 13 residues. This chain's CDR3 is CASRETEVRGYTF. CDR3 DNA: TGTGCCAGCAGGGAGACGGAGGTTCGGGGCTACACCTTC.

The V and J genes are TRBV5-4 and TRBJ1-1; 7 nucleotides match TRBD1. The CDR3 runs to 13 residues. The germline V gene encodes CDR1 SGHNT and CDR2 YYREEE (reference sequence). Trimming removed 3 bases from V and 5 bases from J; junction bases left unmatched: 4. The CDR3 protein is CASSYSTGTEAFF. The CDR3 region has the DNA TGTGCCAGCAGCTACTCGACAGGGACTGAAGCTTTCTTT.

The chain employs TRBV15 and TRBJ1-5; D call uncertain. The ends were cut back, 0 bases at V and 4 bases at J, with 10 bases in the middle. Germline V gene data show CDR1 as LNHNV and CDR2 as YYDKDF (reference sequence). The CDR3 runs to 15 residues. The CDR3 reads CATSRDPGGNQPQHF. Here the CDR3 DNA reads TGTGCCACCAGCAGAGATCCGGGAGGGAATCAGCCCCAGCATTTT.